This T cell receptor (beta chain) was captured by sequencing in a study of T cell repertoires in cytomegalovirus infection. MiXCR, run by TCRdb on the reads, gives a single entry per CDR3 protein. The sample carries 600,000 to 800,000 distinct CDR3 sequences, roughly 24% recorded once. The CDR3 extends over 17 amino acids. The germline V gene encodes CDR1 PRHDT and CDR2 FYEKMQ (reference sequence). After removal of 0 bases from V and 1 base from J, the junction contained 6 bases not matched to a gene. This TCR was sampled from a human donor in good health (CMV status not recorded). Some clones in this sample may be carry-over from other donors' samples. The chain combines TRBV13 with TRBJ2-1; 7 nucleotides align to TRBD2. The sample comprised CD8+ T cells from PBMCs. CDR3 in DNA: TGTGCCAGCAGCTTAGGGCCGGGACTACCATCCTACAATGAGCAGTTCTTC. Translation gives CASSLGPGLPSYNEQFF.